This T cell receptor beta chain stems from a study of blood T cell repertoires in COVID-19. Study overall: The United States, Italy and Spain were the sources of the acute and convalescent COVID-19 samples. T cells, B-cell-depleted T cells, or PBMCs provided the cDNA or gDNA that served as material.

The V and J ends lost 6 bases and 2 bases, in that order; junction bases with no gene match: 4. This CDR3 is 14 amino acids long. Germline CDR1 and CDR2: LNHDA and SQIVND (reference sequence). Authors' analysis steps: Scientists estimated how many nucleated cells there were by amplifying reference gene primers. The repertoire was sequenced with immunoSEQ multiplex PCR; TCRdb's copy has only in-frame clones and lacks some. V and J calls and clone size are copied from that table; D and trimming were computed from the DNA. This table holds tens of thousands of clones, approximately 84% found once. This receptor was identified in a man between 50 and 59 years old with acute or convalescent COVID-19. V and J are TRBV19 and TRBJ2-1, with 7 bases aligning to TRBD1. Sequenced input: peripheral blood. The DNA of the CDR3 is TGTGCCAGTAGAGGAGACAGGGCCTACAATGAGCAGTTCTTC. Protein sequence: CASRGDRAYNEQFF.